What follows are 19 T cell receptor beta chains derived from one specimen sequenced in a study of blood T cell repertoires in COVID-19. Using immunoSEQ multiplex PCR, the repertoire was profiled, and TCRdb retains in-frame clones only, with some absent. The top ten clones hold roughly 6.5% of a sample with 80,000 to 130,000 clones, nearly 90% of them seen once. Sequencing was done on a sample of peripheral blood. The receptors were gathered from an older woman with acute or convalescent COVID-19.

The CDR3 DNA sequence: TGTGCCAGCAGTGATCCGGGACAGGGTGCGAACACCGGGGAGCTGTTTTTT. Its translation: CASSDPGQGANTGELFF. The rearrangement joins TRBV2 to TRBJ2-2, with 9 nucleotides matching TRBD1. This CDR3 region has 17 residues. Germline V lookup: CDR1 SNHLY, CDR2 FYNNEI. V dropped 3 bases and J dropped 0; count of bases not matched to a gene: 5.

This clone was counted once. J is TRBJ1-1 and V is TRBV7-8; D is undetermined. Looked up from germline, CDR1 is SGHVS and CDR2 is FQNEAQ. The germline V and J ends were trimmed by 2 bases and 11 bases, with 15 bases remaining between them. This CDR3 spans 13 amino acids. The CDR3 loop reads CASSLRPSSEAFF. DNA of the CDR3: TGTGCCAGCAGCTTAAGGCCGTCCAGCGAGGCTTTCTTT. Full variable domain (missing parts from reference TRBV7-8 and TRBJ1-1): GAGVSQSPRYKVAKRGQDVALRCDPISGHVSLFWYQQALGQGPEFLTYFQNEAQLDKSGLPSDRFFAERPEGSVSTLKIQRTQQEDSAVYLCASSLRPSSEAFFGQGTRLTVV.

The chain employs TRBV25-1 and TRBJ2-7; 8 nucleotides line up with TRBD1. Unmatched junction bases numbered 7, after V lost 3 bases and J lost 3 bases. Germline lookup yields CDR1 MGHDK and CDR2 SYGVNS. This CDR3 spans 15 amino acids. CDR3 DNA sequence: TGTGCCAGCAGTGATCCGGGACAGGTCCTCTACGAGCAGTACTTC. Translating gives CASSDPGQVLYEQYF.

The chain recombines TRBV6-5 with TRBJ1-5, with 7 bases lining up with TRBD1. Germline CDR1 reads MNHEY; CDR2 reads SVGAGI. The junction had 0 bases not matched to a gene; V was cut back by 6 bases and J by 1 base. The CDR3 runs 13 residues. CDR3 sequence reads: CASRQGSNQPQHF. CDR3 DNA: TGTGCCAGCAGACAGGGGAGCAATCAGCCCCAGCATTTT.

The CDR3: CASSREGGWDEQFF. In DNA, the CDR3 is TGTGCCAGCAGTAGGGAGGGCGGCTGGGATGAGCAGTTCTTC. The V gene is TRBV6-2 or TRBV6-3, the J gene TRBJ2-1; 7 nucleotides line up with TRBD2. Germline V CDR1 and CDR2: MNHEY, SVGEGT. The junction had 9 bases not matched to a gene; V was cut back by 5 bases and J by 8 bases. The CDR3 is made up of 14 amino acids.

The chain combines TRBV15 with TRBJ2-2; 7 bases fit TRBD1. Germline CDR1 LNHNV, CDR2 YYDKDF (reference sequence). The CDR3 is 14 amino acids. V was pared by 5 bases and J by 7 bases, with 7 bases of the junction left unmatched. Here the CDR3 reads CATSDSNRGGELFF. CDR3 bases: TGTGCCACCAGCGACTCGAACAGGGGCGGGGAGCTGTTTTTT.

The chain has TRBV13 and TRBJ1-2; 9 bases agree with TRBD1. The CDR3 spans 14 residues. Germline V CDR1 and CDR2: PRHDT, FYEKMQ (reference sequence). V lost 3 bases and J lost 5; bases outside the gene matches: 4. The CDR3 sequence is CASSLWTGVYGYTF. The CDR3 DNA sequence: TGTGCCAGCAGCTTGTGGACAGGGGTGTATGGCTACACCTTC.

CDR3 bases: TGTGCCAGCAGTTACCCAGGGACTAGCGGGACCCACGAGCAGTACTTC. Its protein is CASSYPGTSGTHEQYF. V is TRBV6-6 and J is TRBJ2-7, with TRBD2 matching 13 bases. The germline V gene encodes CDR1 MNHNY and CDR2 SVGAGI (reference sequence). V trimming: 2 bases; J trimming: 5 bases; junction bases outside the gene matches: 6. CDR3 length: 16 amino acids.

V gene TRBV6-5 combines with J gene TRBJ1-1; 8 bases fit TRBD1. Germline V gene sequence: CDR1 MNHEY, CDR2 SVGAGI. The CDR3 runs 14 residues. Germline trimming cut 6 bases from V and 7 bases from J; bases unmatched to any gene: 10. The CDR3 nucleotides are TGTGCCAGCAGCCGCACACAGGGGGTAGGTGAAGCTTTCTTT. Amino acids: CASSRTQGVGEAFF.

The chain recombines TRBV15 with TRBJ2-6; the D gene is possibly TRBD1 (5 bases). CDR1 LNHNV and CDR2 YYDKDF come from the germline V gene (reference sequence). Trimming removed 0 bases at V and 4 bases at J, with 7 bases between. The CDR3 runs to 15 residues. The chain's CDR3 is CATSREGAGANVLTF. The CDR3 nucleotides read TGTGCCACCAGCAGAGAAGGGGCCGGGGCCAACGTCCTGACTTTC.

This chain connects TRBV6-5 to TRBJ1-1, with 7 bases fitting TRBD1. V was pared by 3 bases and J by 13 bases, with 11 bases of the junction left unmatched. Germline CDR1 MNHEY, CDR2 SVGAGI. CDR3 size: 13 residues. CDR3 DNA: TGTGCCAGCAGTTATCAGGGACAGCCCACCTATTTCTTT. Translation: CASSYQGQPTYFF.

This chain connects TRBV3-1 (or the pseudogene TRBV3-2) to TRBJ2-2; possibly TRBD1 for D (5 bases). Trimming removed 7 bases from V and 1 base from J, with 16 bases in between. Germline V CDR1 and CDR2: LGHDT, YNNKEL (reference sequence). This CDR3 has 16 amino acids. Here the CDR3 reads CASNKAGHGNTGELFF. DNA of the CDR3: TGTGCCAGCAACAAGGCAGGGCACGGGAACACCGGGGAGCTGTTTTTT.

This chain uses TRBV24-1 with TRBJ2-4; unclear D gene. The CDR3 runs 12 residues. Deletions cut 5 bases from V and 7 bases from J, with 8 bases between. From germline, CDR1 is KGHDR and CDR2 SFDVKD. The CDR3 DNA sequence: TGTGCCACCAGTGGAAACACGAACATTCAGTACTTC. This encodes CATSGNTNIQYF.

V gene TRBV2 combines with J gene TRBJ2-2; 12 nucleotides line up with TRBD1. Germline assignment: CDR1 SNHLY and CDR2 FYNNEI. The CDR3 is 16 residues long. After removal of 6 bases from V and 5 bases from J, the junction contained 7 bases not matched to a gene. The CDR3 loop is CASRARDRGLTGELFF. The CDR3 bases are TGTGCCAGCAGGGCCAGGGACAGGGGGCTGACCGGGGAGCTGTTTTTT.

V and J are TRBV12-3 or TRBV12-4 and TRBJ2-3, with D hard to call. The V and J ends lost 6 bases and 2 bases respectively, with 9 bases between them. This CDR3 spans 13 amino acids. CDR3 sequence: CASRPTITDTQYF. The CDR3 region has the DNA TGTGCCAGCAGACCTACGATCACAGATACGCAGTATTTT.

The V and J genes are TRBV6-1 and TRBJ2-7; perhaps TRBD2 as D (6 bases). The CDR3 is 16 residues long. The V and J ends lost 4 bases and 0 bases respectively, with 16 bases between them. Germline V gives CDR1 MNHNS, CDR2 SASEGT. The CDR3 sequence: CASSVSGTVPSYEQYF. The CDR3 bases are TGTGCCAGCAGTGTTTCCGGGACTGTCCCCTCCTACGAGCAGTACTTC.

J is TRBJ1-2 and V is TRBV19, with D tentatively TRBD1 (6 bases). Deletions cut 5 bases from V and 3 bases from J, with 13 bases between. Germline lookup yields CDR1 LNHDA and CDR2 SQIVND (reference sequence). CDR3 length: 14 amino acids. The CDR3 is CASSGRDKDYGYTF. The CDR3 DNA reads TGTGCCAGTAGTGGCCGGGACAAAGACTATGGCTACACCTTC.

The chain joins TRBV11-2 to TRBJ2-3, with 11 bases aligning to TRBD2. This CDR3 spans 19 amino acids. The V segment lost 0 bases and the J segment 3 bases; nucleotides outside the gene matches: 11. Germline CDR1 reads SGHAT; CDR2 reads FQNNGV. The CDR3 DNA sequence: TGTGCCAGCAGCTTAGATCGGGGACTAGCGGCCGGGGTGACAGATACGCAGTATTTT. Encoded protein: CASSLDRGLAAGVTDTQYF.

The V call is TRBV9, the J call TRBJ2-3; TRBD2 is a possible D gene (5 bases). Deletions cut 4 bases from V and 6 bases from J, with 18 bases between. The CDR3 is 15 amino acids. CDR1 SGDLS and CDR2 YYNGEE come from the germline V gene. The CDR3 loop is CASSINRELDDTQYF. In DNA form, the CDR3 reads TGTGCCAGCAGCATAAACCGGGAACTCGATGATACGCAGTATTTT.